The 16 T cell receptor beta chains in this list originate from one sample, sequenced in a study of T cells expressing NK-cell markers (dated by TCRdb to the early 2020s). Library prep was done by 5' RACE. TCRdb records Illumina HiSeq 2000 as the sequencer. One entry per CDR3 protein sequence results from the TCRdb reprocessing of the reads, with DNA left out. This sample's records show roughly 420,000 distinct CDR3 sequences. Approximately 6.8% of the sample rests with the top ten. Sequenced input: blood T cells: a sorted CD56 or NKG2C T cell subset, CD4+ or CD8+ T cells, or bulk PBMC T cells (not recorded which). Source of these receptors: a woman aged 18-70 years in good health.

CDR3 residues: CASSYLAGNGNEQFF. The V call is TRBV6-2 or TRBV6-3, the J call TRBJ2-1; the TRBD2 assignment by TCRdb is unverifiable without DNA. This CDR3 region has 15 residues. Germline CDR1 MNHEY, CDR2 SVGEGT.

The V call is TRBV18, the J call TRBJ2-1; no DNA is available, so the TRBD1 call from TCRdb remains unchecked. The V gene's germline CDR1 is KGHSH and CDR2 LQKENI. This CDR3 comprises 15 residues. CDR3 in amino acids: CASSPPGQTYNEQFF.

The rearrangement joins TRBV7-2 to TRBJ2-2; TCRdb proposes TRBD1, but this gene call is untestable without DNA. The germline CDR1 and CDR2 sequences are SGHTA and FQGNSA. The CDR3 covers 14 residues. The CDR3 spells CASARQGANGELFF. The variable domain in full, with the rest retrieved from reference TRBV7-2 and TRBJ2-2, is GAGVSQSPSNKVTEKGKDVELRCDPISGHTALYWYRQSLGQGLEFLIYFQGNSAPDKSGLPSDRFSAERTGGSVSTLTIQRTQQEDSAVYLCASARQGANGELFFGEGSRLTVL.

The genes are TRBV10-3 and TRBJ2-1; the TCRdb call, TRBD1, lacks DNA for checking. This CDR3 has 14 amino acids. CDR1 is ENHRY, CDR2 SYGVKD, per germline. CDR3 sequence: CAISELPDSNEQFF.

The gene calls are TRBV5-4 and TRBJ1-4; TCRdb's D gene call, TRBD1, goes unchecked for lack of DNA. This CDR3 is 15 amino acids long. Germline lookup yields CDR1 SGHNT and CDR2 YYREEE (reference sequence). The CDR3 reads CASSSRRESGEKLFF.

The V gene is TRBV28, the J gene TRBJ1-4; the TCRdb call, TRBD1, lacks DNA for checking. CDR1 and CDR2 (germline): MDHEN, SYDVKM. CDR3 length equals 17 residues. The CDR3 spells CASSLSRTGAFREKLFF.

The chain uses TRBV7-9 and TRBJ2-7; TCRdb returns TRBD1, unconfirmable since there is no DNA. From germline, CDR1 is SEHNR and CDR2 FQNEAQ (reference sequence). The CDR3 sequence is 14 residues long. CDR3 sequence reads: CASSFGQANYEQYF.

The chain carries TRBV29-1 and TRBJ2-1; the TCRdb D gene call, TRBD1, has no DNA to confirm it. Per the germline V gene, CDR1 is SQVTM and CDR2 is ANQGSEA. The CDR3 is 13 residues long. CDR3 in amino acids: CSGTVPTYNEQFF.

The chain joins TRBV18 to TRBJ1-4; no DNA is available, so the TRBD1 call from TCRdb remains unchecked. There are 13 residues in the CDR3. CDR1 and CDR2 from the germline V gene are KGHSH and LQKENI. The CDR3: CASSPAGNEKLFF.

The chain recombines TRBV29-1 with TRBJ2-1; TCRdb's D call of TRBD1 is untestable without DNA. This CDR3 is built from 11 residues. Germline V lookup: CDR1 SQVTM, CDR2 ANQGSEA. The CDR3 protein is CSVGGGNEQFF.

J is TRBJ1-1 and V is TRBV7-2. The CDR3 is 15 residues long. Germline V gene data show CDR1 as SGHTA and CDR2 as FQGNSA. Here the CDR3 reads CASSLVILGFTEAFF.

This chain uses TRBV28 with TRBJ2-7; TCRdb lists TRBD2, though no DNA is available to test this call. Germline loops: CDR1 MDHEN, CDR2 SYDVKM. The CDR3 is made up of 15 amino acids. The CDR3 loop reads CASSTGLGLSYEQYF.

The chain combines TRBV7-9 with TRBJ1-1. The CDR3 length is 13 residues. Germline V gives CDR1 SEHNR, CDR2 FQNEAQ (reference sequence). The CDR3: CASHQKGDTEAFF.

The chain couples TRBV6-2 or TRBV6-3 to TRBJ2-1; TCRdb's assignment of TRBD2 cannot be checked, as there is no DNA. Germline V gives CDR1 MNHEY, CDR2 SVGEGT. The CDR3 consists of 15 residues. The CDR3: CASSYSRLAGGEQFF.

The gene calls are TRBV6-5 and TRBJ2-5; the TCRdb call, TRBD1, lacks DNA for checking. CDR3 length: 14 residues. Germline CDR1 is MNHEY and CDR2 is SVGAGI. CDR3 in amino acids: CASSYAPGRETQYF.

The chain is built from TRBV5-1 and TRBJ1-2; as DNA is missing, the TRBD1 call by TCRdb cannot be tested. Germline lookup yields CDR1 SGHRS and CDR2 YFSETQ. The length of the CDR3 is 13 residues. The CDR3 sequence: CASSYGTDYGYTF.